Shown below are 25 T cell receptor beta chains from a single sample sequenced in a study of T cells of healthy individuals. TCRdb independently ran MiXCR on the 5' RACE reads; one entry per CDR3 protein. The sample lists fewer than 90,000 distinct CDR3 sequences, about 5% occurring once. Receptors were obtained from a female donor in good health.

This clonotype was detected many times. The chain carries TRBV28 and TRBJ2-7; TRBD1 agrees at 7 bases. With 3 bases clipped from V and 12 bases from J, the junction kept 14 bases outside the gene matches. The CDR3 sequence is 14 residues long. Germline V gives CDR1 MDHEN, CDR2 SYDVKM. As DNA, the CDR3 is TGTGCCAGCAGTTTCTCTCAAGGGGGCCGATGGTGGTACTTC. This encodes CASSFSQGGRWWYF.

This clonotype was detected a few times. The rearrangement joins TRBV12-5 to TRBJ2-5; tentative D call: TRBD1 (6 bases). Trimming cost V 6 bases and J 4 bases, with 12 bases left between them. The CDR3 runs to 13 residues. The V gene's germline CDR1 is LGHNT and CDR2 FRNRAP. CDR3 sequence reads: CASGQGSGETQYF. CDR3 sequence (DNA): TGTGCTAGTGGCCAGGGGTCCGGAGAGACCCAGTACTTC.

This clonotype came up many times. V usage is TRBV18 and J usage is TRBJ2-2, with D possibly being TRBD2 (5 bases). The CDR3 is 15 amino acids. V lost 2 bases, J lost 5 bases, and 12 bases lay in between. Germline CDR1 KGHSH, CDR2 LQKENI. The CDR3: CASSPAGWRTGELFF. The CDR3 bases are TGTGCCAGCTCACCAGCGGGTTGGAGGACCGGGGAGCTGTTTTTT.

This clonotype has a handful of counts. The chain recombines TRBV5-4 with TRBJ2-3; D is undetermined. This CDR3 is 14 amino acids long. Trimming shortened V by 0 bases and J by 1 base, and 6 bases separated the two germline ends. Germline V lookup: CDR1 SGHNT, CDR2 YYREEE (reference sequence). The CDR3 nucleotides read TGTGCCAGCAGCTTGGGGAGTGGCACAGATACGCAGTATTTT. Translation gives CASSLGSGTDTQYF.

There are a few counts of this clonotype. CDR3: CASSSGRSNSPLHF. CDR3 sequence (DNA): TGTGCCAGCAGCTCGGGACGGTCTAATTCACCCCTCCACTTT. The rearrangement links TRBV7-2 to TRBJ1-6; TRBD1 might be the D (5 bases). The CDR3 runs 14 residues. Deletions cut 4 bases from V and 6 bases from J, with 10 bases between. In germline, CDR1 is SGHTA, CDR2 FQGNSA.

At least ten counts were recorded for this clonotype. The chain uses TRBV9 and TRBJ2-1; 11 nucleotides align to TRBD2. Per germline, CDR1 SGDLS and CDR2 YYNGEE. Trimming took 1 base from V and 7 from J; bases not matched to a gene: 4. CDR3 size: 15 residues. The CDR3 sequence: CASSVIAGGRNEQFF. The CDR3 DNA reads TGTGCCAGCAGCGTAATAGCGGGAGGGAGGAATGAGCAGTTCTTC. The variable domain in full, with the rest retrieved from reference TRBV9 and TRBJ2-1, is DSGVTQTPKHLITATGQRVTLRCSPRSGDLSVYWYQQSLDQGLQFLIQYYNGEERAKGNILERFSAQQFPDLHSELNLSSLELGDSALYFCASSVIAGGRNEQFFGPGTRLTVL.

The chain links TRBV6-1 to TRBJ1-2; 12 nucleotides match TRBD1. CDR1 and CDR2 from the germline V gene are MNHNS and SASEGT. Unmatched junction bases numbered 12, after V lost 6 bases and J lost 4 bases. This CDR3 has 17 residues. CDR3 loop: CASSPGQGARTIYGYTF. The CDR3, as DNA: TGTGCCAGCAGCCCGGGACAGGGGGCAAGAACTATCTATGGCTACACCTTC.

This clonotype was seen ten or more times. V usage is TRBV7-2 and J usage is TRBJ1-6; unclear D gene. V gave up 1 base and J gave up 2 bases, with 9 bases separating them. This CDR3 contains 16 residues. Germline V gene data show CDR1 as SGHTA and CDR2 as FQGNSA. The CDR3 DNA reads as TGTGCCAGCAGCTTAGTAGTGGGAACCTATAATTCACCCCTCCACTTT. Its translation: CASSLVVGTYNSPLHF.

This clonotype was recorded many times. The chain is built from TRBV20-1 and TRBJ1-2; TRBD1 matches at 8 bases. This CDR3 has 15 amino acids. Germline V lookup: CDR1 DFQATT, CDR2 SNEGSKA (reference sequence). The V and J ends lost 0 bases and 4 bases, in that order; junction bases with no gene match: 7. This chain's CDR3 is CSARDRLGQAYGYTF. Written as DNA, the CDR3 is TGCAGTGCTAGAGATCGTTTGGGACAGGCCTATGGCTACACCTTC.

This clonotype was seen a handful of times. The chain recombines TRBV12-5 with TRBJ1-6; the D is unclear. V shed 0 bases and J shed 9 bases, with 15 bases lying between them. CDR3 length: 16 residues. The V gene's germline CDR1 is LGHNT and CDR2 FRNRAP. The CDR3 sequence: CASGLVLDSAGSPLHF. The CDR3 bases are TGTGCTAGTGGTTTGGTACTAGACTCGGCCGGTTCACCCCTCCACTTT.

This clonotype was seen a handful of times. This chain connects TRBV12-3 or TRBV12-4 to TRBJ1-1, with 7 bases aligning to TRBD1. V dropped 8 bases and J dropped 4; count of bases not matched to a gene: 7. This CDR3 comprises 13 residues. CDR3 in amino acids: CASRRAGGTEAFF. In DNA form, the CDR3 reads TGTGCCAGCCGCCGGGCAGGGGGCACTGAAGCTTTCTTT.

A remark on this clonotype: A much larger clone differs from this one at a single base, so this may be a read error. Written as DNA, the CDR3 is TGTGCCATCAGTGACGGGGGGACAGGGGCCTACGAGCAGTACTTC. Its translation: CAISDGGTGAYEQYF. V usage is TRBV6-1 and J usage is TRBJ2-7, with 10 bases lining up with TRBD1. The CDR3 is 15 amino acids. Germline CDR1 reads MNHNS; CDR2 reads SASEGT.

This clonotype was counted at least ten times. The chain recombines TRBV29-1 with TRBJ2-2, with no clear D. V lost 3 bases and J 1 base, leaving 6 bases between the germline ends. The CDR3 loop spans 13 amino acids. Germline V gene sequence: CDR1 SQVTM, CDR2 ANQGSEA. CDR3 in amino acids: CSVELENTGELFF. CDR3 DNA: TGCAGCGTTGAGTTAGAGAACACCGGGGAGCTGTTTTTT.

CDR3 DNA: TGCGCCAGCAGCTTGAGGGCTAGCGGGAGCACAGATACGCAGTATTTT. This codes for CASSLRASGSTDTQYF. The chain employs TRBV5-1 and TRBJ2-3; TRBD2 matches 8 bases. V gave up 1 base and J gave up 0 bases; unmatched junction bases: 4. This CDR3 is 16 amino acids long. The germline gives CDR1 SGHRS, CDR2 YFSETQ.

This clonotype was picked up many times. This sequence joins TRBV27 and TRBJ2-2, with TRBD2 matching 16 bases. The CDR3 is 17 amino acids. V trimming: 6 bases; J trimming: 4 bases; junction bases outside the gene matches: 5. Germline loops: CDR1 MNHEY, CDR2 SMNVEV (reference sequence). The CDR3 is CASRPGLAGGVTGELFF. CDR3 nucleotide sequence: TGTGCCAGCAGGCCGGGACTAGCGGGAGGGGTCACCGGGGAGCTGTTTTTT.

V and J are TRBV6-2 or TRBV6-3 and TRBJ1-2; D gene ambiguous. CDR1 and CDR2 (germline): MNHEY, SVGEGT. Trimming cost V 5 bases and J 4 bases, with 20 bases left between them. The CDR3 covers 16 residues. CDR3 in amino acids: CASSPIDISNIYGYTF. CDR3 DNA sequence: TGTGCCAGCAGTCCCATCGACATATCTAACATCTATGGCTACACCTTC.

This clonotype has ten or more counts. The V call is TRBV18, the J call TRBJ2-3; 7 positions agree with TRBD1. Germline V CDR1 and CDR2: KGHSH, LQKENI. This CDR3 region has 15 residues. V shed 0 bases and J 6 bases; nucleotides not matched to a gene: 6. CDR3 bases: TGTGCCAGCTCACCACCGGTAAAGGGGGCCGATACGCAGTATTTT. It translates to CASSPPVKGADTQYF.

With respect to this clonotype: Being one base from a much bigger clone, this may be a read error. The chain employs TRBV7-9 and TRBJ1-4; no reliable D call. The ends were cut back, 9 bases at V and 7 bases at J, with 6 bases in the middle. This CDR3 is built from 10 residues. The germline gives CDR1 SEHNR, CDR2 FQNEAQ (reference sequence). The CDR3 region has the DNA TGTGCCAGGAGCGGTGAAAAACTGTTTTTT. Translation: CARSGEKLFF. The variable domain in full, with the rest retrieved from reference TRBV7-9 and TRBJ1-4, is DTGVSQNPRHKITKRGQNVTFRCDPISEHNRLYWYRQTLGQGPEFLTYFQNEAQLEKSRLLSDRFSAERPKGSFSTLEIQRTEQGDSAMYLCARSGEKLFFGSGTQLSVL.

This clonotype was counted ten times or more. The chain links TRBV28 to TRBJ1-1, with D possibly matching TRBD1 (6 bases). This CDR3 spans 18 amino acids. The V and J ends lost 5 bases and 0 bases respectively, with 22 bases between them. CDR1 and CDR2 (germline): MDHEN, SYDVKM. Written as DNA, the CDR3 is TGTGCCAGCAGTCCGCTGCACGGGCCGACAGGCATGAACACTGAAGCTTTCTTT. As protein: CASSPLHGPTGMNTEAFF.

This clonotype occurred a few times. This chain uses TRBV20-1 with TRBJ2-2; D not certain. CDR1 and CDR2 from the germline V gene are DFQATT and SNEGSKA (reference sequence). The CDR3 sequence is 12 residues long. The ends were cut back, 5 bases at V and 2 bases at J, with 6 bases in the middle. The chain's CDR3 is CSAGTNTGELFF. The CDR3 coding sequence is TGCAGTGCTGGTACTAACACCGGGGAGCTGTTTTTT.

Regarding this clonotype: At one end the junction does not follow the germline gene, possibly because of a read error. The rearrangement links TRBV9 to TRBJ1-2; 9 positions match TRBD1. The CDR3 spans 14 residues. Per germline, CDR1 SGDLS and CDR2 YYNGEE. The CDR3 protein is CASSGSQGAYGYTF. For the CDR3, the DNA is TGTGCCAGTAGCGGGTCACAGGGGGCCTATGGCTACACCTTC.

This chain connects TRBV5-4 to TRBJ1-1; 7 positions agree with TRBD1. The germline CDR1 and CDR2 sequences are SGHNT and YYREEE (reference sequence). This CDR3 comprises 12 residues. Trimming cost V 3 bases and J 5 bases; bases outside gene matches: 1. The CDR3: CASSSDRTEAFF. The CDR3 nucleotides read TGTGCCAGCAGCTCGGACAGGACTGAAGCTTTCTTT. Variable domain in full (rest from reference TRBV5-4 and TRBJ1-1): ETGVTQSPTHLIKTRGQQVTLRCSSQSGHNTVSWYQQALGQGPQFIFQYYREEENGRGNFPPRFSGLQFPNYSSELNVNALELDDSALYLCASSSDRTEAFFGQGTRLTVV.

This clonotype was picked up a small number of times. The rearrangement joins TRBV6-5 to TRBJ2-1, with 9 bases identical to TRBD2. Unmatched junction bases numbered 5, after V lost 0 bases and J lost 5 bases. Germline values: CDR1 MNHEY, CDR2 SVGAGI. This CDR3 has 16 amino acids. Here the CDR3 DNA reads TGTGCCAGCAGTTACTCTTTCGCGGGAGGGGACAATGAGCAGTTCTTC. This gives the protein CASSYSFAGGDNEQFF.

Note on this clonotype: A much larger clone differs from this one at a single base, so this may be a read error. This sequence joins TRBV6-2 or TRBV6-3 and TRBJ2-3; D remains unclear. The CDR3 length is 13 residues. The germline gives CDR1 MNHEY, CDR2 SVGEGT. The CDR3 nucleotides read TGTGCCAGCAGTAGACCCTCGGCAGATATGCAGTATTTT. Translation: CASSRPSADMQYF.

This clonotype came up many times. V gene TRBV7-2 combines with J gene TRBJ2-1; the match to TRBD2 covers 7 bases. The CDR3 has 17 residues. The germline V gene encodes CDR1 SGHTA and CDR2 FQGNSA. V was clipped by 2 bases and J by 2 bases; unmatched bases: 9. CDR3 sequence (DNA): TGTGCCAGCAGCTTAAACCCTAGCGGCCCCCCCTACAATGAGCAGTTCTTC. The encoded protein is CASSLNPSGPPYNEQFF. Full variable domain (rest looked up from reference TRBV7-2 and TRBJ2-1): GAGVSQSPSNKVTEKGKDVELRCDPISGHTALYWYRQSLGQGLEFLIYFQGNSAPDKSGLPSDRFSAERTGGSVSTLTIQRTQQEDSAVYLCASSLNPSGPPYNEQFFGPGTRLTVL.